This TCR beta chain was recovered during a study of T cell changes during pregnancy in multiple sclerosis (dated by TCRdb to about 2019). Study-wide context: The study looked at changes in the T cell repertoire across pregnancy in women with multiple sclerosis.

Preparation of the library involved the immunoSEQ multiplex PCR assay. TCRdb carries this immuneACCESS record with in-frame sequences only. Its versions omit some clonotypes, under half of them owing to an unresolved V gene in the studies checked, with the rest unexplained. The sample table records roughly 64,000 clones; approximately 92% of these occur just once. The ten largest clones represent approximately 1.5% of the sample. The germline V gene (reference sequence) sets CDR1 to MNHEY and CDR2 to SMNVEV. V is trimmed back by 4 bases and J by 5 bases, and the junction contains 2 bases that no gene match accounts for. CDR3 length: 12 amino acids, cysteine to phenylalanine. The sequence is cut down to CDR3 DNA, 36 bases in frame from base 1. Remarks on this clone: Which antigen it targets is not known. No qualities accompany the bases; no much larger clone lies one base away.

This sequence originates from a female donor with multiple sclerosis, enrolled in a pregnancy study. The chain is encoded by TRBV27 joined to TRBJ2-7; 7 middle bases align to TRBD1. The sample here was peripheral blood, taken in the second trimester of pregnancy. This receptor carries the CDR3 CASSYRGNEQYF. The nucleotide sequence is TGTGCCAGCAGTTACAGGGGAAACGAGCAGTACTTC.